The rows below give T cell receptor beta chains drawn from one sample of a study of CXCR3-negative and CXCR3-positive naive CD8 T cells. TCRdb reanalyzed the 5' RACE reads and collapses them to one entry per CDR3 protein, without DNA. The sample table sets out about 130,000 distinct CDR3 sequences. Sequenced input: naive CXCR3+ CD8+ T cells from blood. These TCRs come from a human donor in good health. Some clones in this sample may be carry-over from other donors' samples. The CDR3 runs from the conserved cysteine through the conserved F or W.

J gene | V gene | CDR3 protein
TRBJ1-6 | TRBV28 | CASSWGQRNSPLHF
TRBJ2-5 | TRBV6-6 | CASSPNRDNQETQYF
TRBJ2-5 | TRBV27 | CASIAGETQYF
TRBJ2-1 | TRBV20-1 | CSADSGGDNEQFF
TRBJ2-3 | TRBV20-1 | CSARTTLAGFWQYF
TRBJ2-7 | TRBV12-3/TRBV12-4 | CASIGAGQPFYEQYF
TRBJ2-7 | TRBV7-6 | CASSQRTSLAGSYEQYF
TRBJ2-2 | TRBV7-9 | CASSPTNTGELFF
TRBJ2-7 | TRBV12-3/TRBV12-4 | CASGTDRVYEQYF
TRBJ1-1 | TRBV5-1 | CASSLGWANTEAFF
TRBJ1-2 | TRBV20-1 | CSASIAQEGYGYTF
TRBJ2-5 | TRBV13 | CASSKRGFTETQYF